These T cell receptor beta chains were read from a single sample in a study of Tregs in tolerant kidney transplant recipients. Repertoires were generated with immunoSEQ multiplex PCR, while TCRdb's copy carries only in-frame clones and drops some. This sample yields 90,000 to 150,000 clones, of which almost 95% are seen a single time; roughly 0.63% belongs to the top ten. Specimen: CD4+ T cells from blood. Every receptor here comes from a human donor in good health. Each CDR3 is given with its conserved first and last residue. D genes are given only for firm matches. Rows give clone size only sometimes, using once, few, many, or a class for an expanded clone.

J: TRBJ1-2; size: NA; D: NA; length: 15; V: TRBV30; CDR3: CAWSAQVTPVSGYTF; DNA: TGTGCCTGGAGCGCCCAGGTTACTCCAGTTTCTGGCTACACCTTC
J: TRBJ2-1; size: NA; D: NA; length: 16; V: TRBV5-1; CDR3: CASSLPAASSYNEQFF; DNA: TGCGCCAGCAGCTTGCCAGCAGCGAGCTCCTACAATGAGCAGTTCTTC
J: TRBJ2-7; size: NA; D: TRBD2; length: 14; V: TRBV6-1; CDR3: CASNKGLAGYEQYF; DNA: TGTGCCAGCAATAAGGGACTAGCGGGTTACGAGCAGTACTTC
J: TRBJ1-2; size: NA; D: TRBD1; length: 14; V: TRBV5-5; CDR3: CASSLGTGGEMMAF; DNA: TGTGCCAGCAGCTTGGGTACAGGGGGAGAAATGATGGCCTTC
J: TRBJ2-2; size: NA; D: NA; length: 14; V: TRBV9; CDR3: CASSDRANTGELFF; DNA: TGTGCCAGCAGCGACAGGGCGAACACCGGGGAGCTGTTTTTT
J: TRBJ2-3; size: NA; D: TRBD2; length: 15; V: TRBV19; CDR3: CASTRLAGATDTQYF; DNA: TGTGCCAGTACCAGACTAGCGGGGGCTACAGATACGCAGTATTTT
J: TRBJ2-3; size: NA; D: NA; length: 13; V: TRBV19; CDR3: CASSFPGTDTQYF; DNA: TGTGCCAGTAGTTTCCCCGGGACAGATACGCAGTATTTT
J: TRBJ2-2; size: NA; D: TRBD2; length: 16; V: TRBV28; CDR3: CASRTTSGRSSGELFF; DNA: TGTGCCAGCAGAACAACTAGCGGGAGGAGCTCCGGGGAGCTGTTTTTT
J: TRBJ2-7; size: NA; D: NA; length: 17; V: TRBV21-1; CDR3: CASSNRLWGKDSYEQYF; DNA: TGTGCCAGCAGCAATAGGCTGTGGGGGAAAGACTCCTACGAGCAGTACTTC
J: TRBJ1-2; size: NA; D: TRBD1; length: 13; V: TRBV29-1; CDR3: CSVAGTDNYGYTF; DNA: TGCAGCGTGGCCGGGACAGATAACTATGGCTACACCTTC
J: TRBJ1-3; size: NA; D: TRBD1; length: 16; V: TRBV29-1; CDR3: CSVGGTVPSSGNTIYF; DNA: TGCAGCGTTGGAGGGACAGTACCTTCCTCTGGAAACACCATATATTTT
J: TRBJ1-6; size: NA; D: NA; length: 13; V: TRBV6-5; CDR3: CASSYDSNSPLHF; DNA: TGTGCCAGCAGTTACGACAGCAATTCACCCCTCCACTTT
J: TRBJ2-7; size: NA; D: NA; length: 15; V: TRBV13; CDR3: CASSLSHGLSYEQYF; DNA: TGTGCCAGCAGCTTATCCCACGGACTTAGCTACGAGCAGTACTTC
J: TRBJ2-1; size: once; D: NA; length: 15; V: TRBV5-1; CDR3: CASSLGSPAYNEQFF; DNA: TGCGCCAGCAGCTTGGGGTCTCCCGCCTACAATGAGCAGTTCTTC
J: TRBJ2-5; size: NA; D: TRBD2; length: 15; V: TRBV11-3; CDR3: CASSLGPSGQETQYF; DNA: TGTGCCAGCAGCTTAGGTCCTAGCGGACAAGAGACCCAGTACTTC
J: TRBJ2-2; size: NA; D: NA; length: 17; V: TRBV7-8; CDR3: CASAGRGTRTNTGELFF; DNA: TGTGCCAGCGCCGGTCGGGGAACTAGAACGAACACCGGGGAGCTGTTTTTT
J: TRBJ2-3; size: NA; D: NA; length: 18; V: TRBV5-1; CDR3: CASTLGLPGQSGADTQYF; DNA: TGCGCCAGCACCCTCGGGCTCCCAGGACAGAGCGGGGCAGATACGCAGTATTTT
J: TRBJ2-1; size: NA; D: NA; length: 17; V: TRBV4-1; CDR3: CASSQVAKGGSYNEQFF; DNA: TGCGCCAGCAGCCAGGTCGCTAAAGGTGGGTCCTACAATGAGCAGTTCTTC
J: TRBJ2-7; size: NA; D: NA; length: 18; V: TRBV6-7; CDR3: CASSEPGPEPDFSYEQYF; DNA: TGTGCCAGCAGCGAACCGGGACCAGAGCCTGATTTCTCCTACGAGCAGTACTTC
J: TRBJ1-2; size: NA; D: NA; length: 15; V: TRBV2; CDR3: CASRATVSLNYGYTF; DNA: TGTGCCAGCAGGGCGACAGTGAGCCTTAACTATGGCTACACCTTC
J: TRBJ2-7; size: NA; D: NA; length: 17; V: TRBV5-4; CDR3: CASSRGGGSGSSYEQYF; DNA: TGTGCCAGCAGCAGGGGCGGTGGTAGCGGTAGTTCCTACGAGCAGTACTTC
J: TRBJ2-3; size: NA; D: TRBD2; length: 16; V: TRBV30; CDR3: CAWTIKAGGSTDTQYF; DNA: TGTGCCTGGACCATAAAAGCGGGAGGCAGCACAGATACGCAGTATTTT
J: TRBJ2-1; size: NA; D: TRBD2; length: 18; V: TRBV2; CDR3: CASRPGTSGVSSYNEQFF; DNA: TGTGCCAGCAGACCCGGGACTAGCGGGGTGAGCTCCTACAATGAGCAGTTCTTC
J: TRBJ2-3; size: NA; D: NA; length: 13; V: TRBV5-3; CDR3: CARSLKQTDTQYF; DNA: TGTGCCAGAAGCTTGAAGCAGACAGATACGCAGTATTTT
J: TRBJ1-2; size: NA; D: NA; length: 14; V: TRBV6-1; CDR3: CASSLSIQIYGYTF; DNA: TGTGCCAGCAGCCTTTCCATCCAGATCTATGGCTACACCTTC
J: TRBJ1-5; size: NA; D: NA; length: 15; V: TRBV4-1; CDR3: CASSQVGGQSQPQHF; DNA: TGCGCCAGCAGCCAAGTCGGGGGGCAGTCTCAGCCCCAGCATTTT
J: TRBJ2-7; size: NA; D: TRBD2; length: 16; V: TRBV23-1; CDR3: CASSQWEGRGRYEQYF; DNA: TGCGCCAGCAGTCAATGGGAGGGACGGGGCCGCTACGAGCAGTACTTC
J: TRBJ2-2; size: NA; D: NA; length: 15; V: TRBV4-2; CDR3: CASSHVSENTGELFF; DNA: TGTGCCAGCAGCCACGTTAGCGAGAACACCGGGGAGCTGTTTTTT
J: TRBJ1-2; size: NA; D: TRBD1; length: 13; V: TRBV29-1; CDR3: CSVPRDSLYGYTF; DNA: TGCAGCGTTCCGCGGGACAGCCTCTATGGCTACACCTTC
J: TRBJ2-3; size: NA; D: TRBD2; length: 16; V: TRBV15; CDR3: CATSRATSGGSDTQYF; DNA: TGTGCCACCAGCAGGGCCACTAGCGGGGGGTCAGATACGCAGTATTTT
J: TRBJ2-3; size: once; D: TRBD1; length: 17; V: TRBV15; CDR3: CATSPGETGGPGDTQYF; DNA: TGTGCCACCAGCCCAGGGGAGACAGGGGGACCCGGGGATACGCAGTATTTT